This TCR beta chain was identified during a study of shared clonotypes between healthy human individuals. The authors split each subset's genomic DNA evenly across several immunoSEQ plates. Repertoires were generated with immunoSEQ multiplex PCR, while TCRdb's copy carries only in-frame clones and drops some. The table includes over a million clones, roughly 97% detected once. Germline-derived CDR1 and CDR2 are SGDLS and YYNGEE. The CDR3 covers 16 residues. V lost 4 bases and J 4 bases, leaving 17 bases between the germline ends. Sequencing input: naive CD4+ T cells sorted from blood. Subset reported: CD45RA+ positively selected. This TCR derives from a young man in good health. This chain uses TRBV9 with TRBJ2-2; the D is unclear. The CDR3 reads CASSMRSLSSTGELFF. CDR3 in DNA: TGTGCCAGCAGCATGCGTAGCCTCAGCAGCACCGGGGAGCTGTTTTTT.